A single sample is the source of the 9 T cell receptor beta chains below, sequenced in a study of blood T cell repertoires in COVID-19 (dated by TCRdb to about 2020). The library was generated by the immunoSEQ multiplex PCR assay. The immuneACCESS repertoire file appears here via TCRdb, limited to in-frame rearrangements. These files lack a portion of the clones; in checked studies, under half of the deficit traces to unresolved V genes, and the cause of the others is not known. For this sample the table gives some 130,000 clones, of which over 75% were detected only once. The ten largest make up more than 2% of the sample. Sequences were obtained from peripheral blood. These receptors all come from a man aged 65-85 years with active COVID-19.

The chain's CDR3 is CSASPPRGTRGGYTF. The CDR3 nucleotides are TGCAGTGCTAGTCCCCCCAGGGGCACTCGAGGTGGCTACACCTTC. The chain carries TRBV20-1 and TRBJ1-2, with a weak D call TRBD1 (6 bases). Per germline, CDR1 DFQATT and CDR2 SNEGSKA (reference sequence). The V end lost 3 bases, the J end lost 7 bases, and 21 bases lay between the germline ends. This CDR3 is built from 15 residues.

The V gene is TRBV11-2, the J gene TRBJ2-1, with D perhaps TRBD1 (6 bases). The CDR3 totals 12 residues. The ends were cut back, 5 bases at V and 7 bases at J, with 9 bases in the middle. The germline gives CDR1 SGHAT, CDR2 FQNNGV. The CDR3 coding sequence is TGTGCCAGCAGCCAACAGGGTAATGAGCAGTTCTTC. It codes for CASSQQGNEQFF.

This rearrangement joins TRBV20-1 to TRBJ1-5, with 7 bases that match TRBD1. The V gene end was trimmed by 4 bases and the J gene end by 6 bases; junction bases not matched to a gene: 6. The CDR3 length is 13 residues. The germline CDR1 and CDR2 sequences are DFQATT and SNEGSKA (reference sequence). This chain's CDR3 is CSAIDRAAQPQHF. The CDR3 DNA reads TGCAGTGCTATTGACAGGGCGGCTCAGCCCCAGCATTTT.

J is TRBJ2-1 and V is TRBV27; 7 nucleotides line up with TRBD2. CDR3 size: 15 residues. Germline CDR1 reads MNHEY; CDR2 reads SMNVEV (reference sequence). V shed 1 base, J shed 9 bases, and the junction held 9 bases outside the gene matches. The CDR3 nucleotides read TGTGCCAGCAGTTTATATCCTAGCGGCCCGGGTGAGCAGTTCTTC. It is translated as CASSLYPSGPGEQFF.

Only one count was recorded for this clone. The chain couples TRBV29-1 to TRBJ1-1; 9 nucleotides align to TRBD1. V trimming: 7 bases; J trimming: 6 bases; junction bases outside the gene matches: 3. Germline values: CDR1 SQVTM, CDR2 ANQGSEA. The CDR3 length is 11 residues. The CDR3 reads CSANRGPEAFF. For the CDR3, the DNA is TGCAGCGCTAACAGGGGGCCTGAAGCTTTCTTT. The full variable domain, with the rest looked up from reference TRBV29-1 and TRBJ1-1, is SAVISQKPSRDICQRGTSLTIQCQVDSQVTMMFWYRQQPGQSLTLIATANQGSEATYESGFVIDKFPISRPNLTFSTLTVSNMSPEDSSIYLCSANRGPEAFFGQGTRLTVV.

The genes are TRBV7-9 and TRBJ1-1, with a possible D match to TRBD1 (5 bases). Trimming removed 2 bases at V and 4 bases at J, with 11 bases between. This CDR3 has 14 amino acids. CDR1 is SEHNR and CDR2 is FQNEAQ in the germline V gene (reference sequence). The CDR3 sequence is CASSLLRGSTEAFF. The CDR3 DNA follows: TGTGCCAGCAGCTTATTACGGGGGAGCACTGAAGCTTTCTTT.

In this sample, this clone turned up a few times. The chain carries TRBV7-8 and TRBJ1-5; 10 bases agree with TRBD1. This CDR3 has 15 residues. Germline V gene lookup returns CDR1 SGHVS and CDR2 FQNEAQ. Unmatched junction bases numbered 4, after V lost 5 bases and J lost 3 bases. CDR3 DNA: TGTGCCAGCAGCCCGGGACAGGGGTACAATCAGCCCCAGCATTTT. It codes for CASSPGQGYNQPQHF.

The J gene is TRBJ1-5, the V gene TRBV30, with D perhaps TRBD1 (6 bases). Germline-derived CDR1 and CDR2 are GTSNPN and SVGIG (reference sequence). Trimming took off 0 bases at V and 1 base at J, with 10 bases between the two ends. This CDR3 has 15 residues. The CDR3 DNA sequence: TGTGCCTGGAGTGTTGGGGGGGCGAGCAATCAGCCCCAGCATTTT. Translation: CAWSVGGASNQPQHF.

The chain carries TRBV2 and TRBJ2-7; TRBD1 might be the D (6 bases). CDR3 length: 15 residues. Trimming pared 3 bases from V and 0 bases from J, leaving 12 bases between. CDR1 is SNHLY, CDR2 FYNNEI, per germline. CDR3 amino acids: CASSEVAGASYEQYF. The CDR3 DNA is TGTGCCAGCAGTGAGGTAGCAGGGGCCTCCTACGAGCAGTACTTC.